The next 8 T cell receptor beta chains were all read from a single sample in a study of T cell clonality in common variable immunodeficiency. TCRdb keeps only in-frame clones here, not all; method: immunoSEQ multiplex PCR. The sample holds 57,000 or so clones, and no clone turns up only once. The sample was peripheral blood mononuclear cells. The receptors originated from a person aged 18 to 75 in good health.

This clone was detected many times. The read finishes 3 residues shy of the CDR3 end, and the germline J gene is used to complete it. The rearrangement uses TRBV19 and TRBJ2-7, with a weak D call TRBD1 (6 bases). This CDR3 comprises 18 residues. CDR1 and CDR2 (germline): LNHDA, SQIVND (reference sequence). V dropped 5 bases and J dropped 1 base, with 24 bases sitting between them. CDR3 protein: CASSQGWKGRRQSYEQYF. The sequenced CDR3 bases are TGTGCCAGTAGTCAGGGGTGGAAAGGGAGACGACAATCCTACGAG.

This clone was seen ten or more times. The read terminates 3 residues before the CDR3 end, so the remaining end is supplied by the germline J gene. The J gene is TRBJ1-4, the V gene TRBV29-1; D not certain. Deletions cut 6 bases from V and 5 bases from J, with 13 bases between. The CDR3 is made up of 13 amino acids. The germline gives CDR1 SQVTM, CDR2 ANQGSEA. The part of the CDR3 DNA that was read is TGCAGCGTGGATTCAGGAGTCAATGAAAAA. Its translation is CSVDSGVNEK. The full CDR3 protein reads CSVDSGVNEKLFF.

In this sample, this clone turned up many times. The read terminates 3 residues ahead of where the CDR3 ends, so the germline J gene completes it. The gene calls are TRBV7-8 and TRBJ2-1; tentatively, D is TRBD1 (6 bases). Germline V lookup: CDR1 SGHVS, CDR2 FQNEAQ. The CDR3 spans 15 residues. Trimming took 7 bases from V and 6 from J, leaving 19 bases between them. The sequenced part of the CDR3 DNA is TGTGCCAGCACCCCAGGACAGTACGGCTCCAATGAG. The encoded protein is CASTPGQYGSNE. The whole CDR3 protein reads CASTPGQYGSNEQFF.

The sample holds many counts of this clone. Read coverage stops 3 residues before the CDR3 terminus; the germline J gene supplies the remainder. J is TRBJ2-3 and V is TRBV20-1; D assignment may be TRBD1 or TRBD2 (5 bases each). Trimming removed 7 bases from V and 0 bases from J, with 11 bases in between. This CDR3 has 13 amino acids. From germline, CDR1 is DFQATT and CDR2 SNEGSKA (reference sequence). The sequenced part of the CDR3 DNA is TGCAGTGGAGGGGCGGCTAGCACAGATACG. It is translated as CSGGAASTDT. In full, the CDR3 is CSGGAASTDTQYF.

This clone was seen many times. The read halts 3 residues ahead of the CDR3 end, with the missing end drawn from the germline J gene. This sequence joins TRBV12-3 or TRBV12-4 and TRBJ2-4; 9 bases match TRBD2. V shed 5 bases and J 4 bases; nucleotides not matched to a gene: 12. CDR3 size: 17 residues. Incomplete CDR3 DNA: TGTGCCAGCAGTCCCGGGACTAGCTTTGTATCGAAAAACATT. Its translation: CASSPGTSFVSKNI. From start to end, the CDR3 is CASSPGTSFVSKNIQYF.

In regard to this clone: The missing CDR3 end, 3 residues past where the read stops, is filled in from the germline J gene. The chain employs TRBV7-2 and TRBJ1-2; possible D gene TRBD1, 6 bases. From germline, CDR1 is SGHTA and CDR2 FQGNSA. This CDR3 is 15 amino acids long. CDR3 DNA, as far as it was read: TGTGCCAGCAGCTTTTATCAGGGGTCCTCCTACGAC. Translation: CASSFYQGSSYD. The full CDR3 reads CASSFYQGSSYDYTF. The full variable domain, rest sourced from reference TRBV7-2 and TRBJ1-2, is GAGVSQSPSNKVTEKGKDVELRCDPISGHTALYWYRQSLGQGLEFLIYFQGNSAPDKSGLPSDRFSAERTGGSVSTLTIQRTQQEDSAVYLCASSFYQGSSYDYTFGSGTRLTVV.

This clone was seen ten or more times. The read falls 3 residues short of the CDR3 end, and the missing part is taken from the germline J gene. This chain links TRBV28 with TRBJ2-1; 16 positions agree with TRBD2. The CDR3 is 19 residues long. Germline trimming cut 6 bases from V and 0 bases from J; bases unmatched to any gene: 8. The germline V gene encodes CDR1 MDHEN and CDR2 SYDVKM. The sequenced CDR3 bases are TGTGCCAGCAGAAAAACCGGGACTAGCGGGAGGGCCTCCTACAATGAG. This sequence encodes CASRKTGTSGRASYNE. The full-length CDR3 reads as CASRKTGTSGRASYNEQFF.

Ten or more counts support this clone. The observed sequence ends 3 residues before the CDR3 terminus, with the missing tail filled in from the germline J gene. The V call is TRBV11-3, the J call TRBJ2-2; 9 bases fit TRBD1. J was trimmed by 7 bases and V by 5 bases; bases with no gene match: 5. In germline, CDR1 is SGHNT, CDR2 YENEEA. The CDR3 is 14 residues long. The CDR3: CASSPRQGVGELFF. The DNA read from the CDR3 is TGTGCCAGCAGCCCCCGACAGGGGGTCGGGGAG.